The entry below gives a single T cell receptor (beta chain) sequence along with its context. As yet, its antigen is unknown. The sample contains more than one DNA sequence encoding this CDR3. cDNA prepared by RNA extraction and subsequent reverse transcription served as the template for sequencing. Produced via immunoSEQ multiplex PCR; TCRdb's table is partial and in-frame only. The sample gives a few hundred thousand clones, under 40% of which show up once; almost 0.5% is in the top ten. Germline V gene data show CDR1 as MNHEY and CDR2 as SVGAGI. V was trimmed by 2 bases and J by 3 bases, leaving 12 bases between them. The CDR3 totals 15 residues. The treatment is: oral pan-JAK inhibitor, 5-10 mg twice daily. Peripheral blood and lesional scalp punch biopsies were taken from alopecia areata patients. Investigators sorted PBMCs to obtain both CD4+ and CD8+ T cells. This sample was included in a study of CD8+ T cells in alopecia areata. Study findings and constraints: Compared with normal scalp, lesional scalp had higher clonality and more expanded CD8+ clones.

The specimen comprised CD4+ T cells sorted from blood, sampled between weeks 30 and 35, from a patient treated with tofacitinib. The sequence came from a human donor with alopecia areata. V gene TRBV6-5 combines with J gene TRBJ2-3, with D possibly being TRBD1 (7 bases). CDR3 in amino acids: CASSYGGGGTDTQYF. CDR3 in DNA: TGTGCCAGCAGTTACGGAGGGGGCGGGACAGATACGCAGTATTTT.